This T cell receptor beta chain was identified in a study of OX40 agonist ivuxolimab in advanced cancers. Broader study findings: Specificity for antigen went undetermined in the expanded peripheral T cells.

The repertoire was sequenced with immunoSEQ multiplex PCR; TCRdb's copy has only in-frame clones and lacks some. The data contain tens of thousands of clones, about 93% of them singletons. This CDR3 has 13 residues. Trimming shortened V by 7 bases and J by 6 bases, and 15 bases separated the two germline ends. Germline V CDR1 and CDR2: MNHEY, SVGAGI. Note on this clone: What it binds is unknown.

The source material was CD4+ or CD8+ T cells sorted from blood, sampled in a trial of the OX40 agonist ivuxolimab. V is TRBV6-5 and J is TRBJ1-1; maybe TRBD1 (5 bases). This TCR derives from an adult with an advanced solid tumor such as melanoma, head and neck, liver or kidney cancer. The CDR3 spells CASIQEPIAEAFF. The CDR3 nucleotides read TGTGCCAGCATACAGGAACCGATAGCTGAAGCTTTCTTT.